This T cell receptor beta chain appears in the sequencing data of a study of T cell responses to AZD1222 COVID-19 vaccine. Study at large: Combined were second doses at about 4 or about 12 weeks. Points from the study as a whole: The study reported that nearly half of spike-specific TCRs target unmutated variant regions. The donor cohort was predominantly white British with a female majority, and clonal diversity may have been underestimated.

For this clone: What it binds is unknown.

The junction had 3 bases not matched to a gene; V was cut back by 4 bases and J by 3 bases. Germline CDR1 reads MNHEY; CDR2 reads SVGAGI. The CDR3 is made up of 14 amino acids. Profiling relied on immunoSEQ multiplex PCR, and the TCRdb table lists in-frame clones only, not all of them. The sample comprises around 200,000 clones, approximately 95% of which are singletons, and roughly 3.9% rests with the top ten. This chain uses TRBV6-5 with TRBJ1-2; 9 positions match TRBD1. The receptor was derived from an adult in good health. Specimen: peripheral blood, collected on day 0 of AZD1222 vaccination. For the CDR3, the DNA is TGTGCCAGCAGTTCTGGACAGGGGTACTATGGCTACACCTTC. Translated, it gives CASSSGQGYYGYTF.